These 13 T cell receptor beta chains were all obtained from the same sample, sequenced in a study of blood T cell repertoires in COVID-19. The method was immunoSEQ multiplex PCR; TCRdb's version includes in-frame clones alone and lacks a portion of them. The sample holds roughly 240,000 clones, approximately 82% seen once. Input material: peripheral blood. These receptors were collected from a man aged 60 to 75 who had recovered from COVID-19.

V usage is TRBV4-1 and J usage is TRBJ2-1; D is uncertain. This CDR3 is 15 amino acids long. Trimming stripped 0 bases from V and 6 bases from J, with 12 bases between. CDR1 is MGHRA, CDR2 YSYEKL, per germline. CDR3 in amino acids: CASSQDDWIGNEQFF. CDR3 nucleotides: TGCGCCAGCAGCCAAGATGACTGGATTGGCAATGAGCAGTTCTTC.

The V call is TRBV10-3, the J call TRBJ2-1; the match to TRBD2 covers 9 bases. CDR1 is ENHRY, CDR2 SYGVKD, per germline. CDR3 size: 18 residues. With V trimmed by 3 bases and J by 8 bases, 17 bases remained unmatched. This chain's CDR3 is CAISDYGWREGGSDEQFF. CDR3 DNA: TGTGCCATCAGTGATTATGGTTGGCGGGAGGGGGGTTCGGATGAGCAGTTCTTC.

V gene TRBV11-2 combines with J gene TRBJ2-1; the match to TRBD2 covers 9 bases. The germline V gene encodes CDR1 SGHAT and CDR2 FQNNGV. CDR3 length equals 15 residues. The trim removed 2 bases at V and 5 bases at J, leaving 4 bases unmatched. CDR3 in amino acids: CASSLTSGRNNEQFF. The DNA of the CDR3 is TGTGCCAGCAGCTTAACTAGCGGGCGTAACAATGAGCAGTTCTTC.

The genes are TRBV7-6 and TRBJ1-3; D is perhaps TRBD1 (5 bases). With 6 bases removed from V and 2 bases from J, the gap between germline ends came to 11 bases. The CDR3 runs to 14 residues. Germline V lookup: CDR1 SGHVS, CDR2 FNYEAQ. CDR3 protein: CASSRGEAGNTIYF. CDR3 bases: TGTGCCAGCAGTAGGGGTGAAGCTGGAAACACCATATATTTT.

This clone occurred a few times. The chain combines TRBV20-1 with TRBJ1-3; D is ambiguous. V lost 6 bases, J lost 4 bases, and 7 bases lay in between. The CDR3 has 11 residues. CDR1 and CDR2 (germline): DFQATT, SNEGSKA (reference sequence). Written as DNA, the CDR3 is TGCAGTGCGAGACTCGGAAACACCATATATTTT. It codes for CSARLGNTIYF.

This clone was counted a few times. The CDR3: CASSFSVQTGNTIYF. CDR3 coding DNA: TGTGCCAGCAGCTTTTCTGTCCAGACTGGAAACACCATATATTTT. The V and J genes are TRBV11-2 and TRBJ1-3; no firm D call. The V and J ends lost 3 bases and 2 bases respectively, with 11 bases between them. The CDR3 spans 15 residues. The germline gives CDR1 SGHAT, CDR2 FQNNGV.

This clone was seen once. The chain is built from TRBV4-1 and TRBJ1-1; TRBD1 aligns across 8 bases. With V trimmed by 1 base and J by 3 bases, 4 bases remained unmatched. CDR1 is MGHRA and CDR2 is YSYEKL in the germline V gene. This CDR3 spans 15 amino acids. As DNA, the CDR3 is TGCGCCAGCAGCCAAGGGACAGGGAAGTACACTGAAGCTTTCTTT. Translating gives CASSQGTGKYTEAFF.

This rearrangement joins TRBV6-5 to TRBJ1-1; D remains unclear. From germline, CDR1 is MNHEY and CDR2 SVGAGI. Trimming took off 3 bases at V and 1 base at J, with 3 bases between the two ends. The CDR3 extends over 12 amino acids. CDR3: CASSYQNTEAFF. CDR3 DNA: TGTGCCAGCAGTTATCAGAACACTGAAGCTTTCTTT.

V gene TRBV19 combines with J gene TRBJ1-5; 10 nucleotides agree with TRBD1. Germline V gene sequence: CDR1 LNHDA, CDR2 SQIVND (reference sequence). The CDR3 spans 14 residues. V lost 6 bases, J lost 6 bases, and 5 bases stayed unmatched. DNA for the CDR3: TGTGCCAGTAGGGGAGACAGGGGGCTTCAGCCCCAGCATTTT. Amino acids: CASRGDRGLQPQHF.

Here the CDR3 DNA reads TGTGCCTGGAAGTTAAGCAACTCTGGAAACACCATATATTTT. Translating gives CAWKLSNSGNTIYF. This chain links TRBV30 with TRBJ1-3; D not resolved. Trimming shortened V by 4 bases and J by 0 bases, and 10 bases separated the two germline ends. CDR1 is GTSNPN and CDR2 is SVGIG in the germline V gene (reference sequence). The CDR3 has 14 residues. The entire variable domain, with the rest obtained from reference TRBV30 and TRBJ1-3, is as follows: SQTIHQWPATLVQPVGSPLSLECTVEGTSNPNLYWYRQAAGRGLQLLFYSVGIGQISSEVPQNLSASRPQDRQFILSSKKLLLSDSGFYLCAWKLSNSGNTIYFGEGSWLTVV.

This chain connects TRBV19 to TRBJ2-3; D is undetermined. Germline V gene data show CDR1 as LNHDA and CDR2 as SQIVND (reference sequence). The V gene lost 0 bases and the J gene lost 1 base, with 5 bases spanning the gap. The CDR3 extends over 14 amino acids. CDR3: CASSIDRGTDTQYF. CDR3 sequence (DNA): TGTGCCAGTAGTATAGATCGGGGCACAGATACGCAGTATTTT.

This rearrangement joins TRBV1 to TRBJ2-3; the table's TRBD2 call for D was not verified on the DNA. TRBV1 is flagged as a pseudogene. The CDR3 contains 17 residues. CDR3 amino acids: CTQFQVAGGEGTDTQYF. CDR3 DNA: TGCACTCAGTTTCAGGTAGCGGGAGGAGAGGGCACAGATACGCAGTATTTT.

The CDR3 loop is CASSRSEGAYNEQFF. CDR3 in DNA: TGTGCCAGCAGCCGCTCCGAGGGGGCCTACAATGAGCAGTTCTTC. V is TRBV11-3 and J is TRBJ2-1; tentative D call: TRBD1 (6 bases). V was shortened by 5 bases and J by 2 bases, with 13 bases between the two germline ends. Germline loops: CDR1 SGHNT, CDR2 YENEEA. This CDR3 region has 15 residues. Full variable domain (remainder filled in from reference TRBV11-3 and TRBJ2-1): EAGVVQSPRYKIIEKKQPVAFWCNPISGHNTLYWYLQNLGQGPELLIRYENEEAVDDSQLPKDRFSAERLKGVDSTLKIQPAELGDSAVYLCASSRSEGAYNEQFFGPGTRLTVL.